This T cell receptor beta chain was captured in a study of T-cell reconstitution after alpha-beta-depleted transplantation in children. Study findings and constraints: Expanded clones from the graft, numbering several hundred, reportedly supplied alpha-beta T cells about two months after transplant. Fresh T-cell production supplied most of the T-cell counts and diversity seen one year after transplant. Surviving recipient cells, namely T cells and thymic progenitors, were the source of high day-60 TCRbeta diversity in some patients.

On this clonotype itself: The antigen is undetermined.

Preparation of the TCRbeta library was carried out with unique molecular identifiers. TCRdb redid the calling of the PCR reads with MiXCR, one entry per CDR3 protein. The top ten clones hold about 5.9% of a sample with roughly 200,000 distinct CDR3 sequences, 5.5% to 7% of them seen once. Trimming removed 5 bases from V and 4 bases from J; junction bases left unmatched: 9. The germline V gene encodes CDR1 ENHRY and CDR2 SYGVKD. This CDR3 region has 15 residues. This chain uses TRBV10-3 with TRBJ2-7; 9 nucleotides align to TRBD2. The starting material was PBMCs, obtained before TCRalphabeta/CD19-depleted stem cell transplant. This sequence originates from a boy aged 2 to 9 with acute lymphoblastic leukemia, due to receive a stem cell transplant. The CDR3 DNA sequence: TGTGCCATCAGTCTCGTTCTAGCGGGGCCTTACGAGCAGTACTTC. Its translation is CAISLVLAGPYEQYF.